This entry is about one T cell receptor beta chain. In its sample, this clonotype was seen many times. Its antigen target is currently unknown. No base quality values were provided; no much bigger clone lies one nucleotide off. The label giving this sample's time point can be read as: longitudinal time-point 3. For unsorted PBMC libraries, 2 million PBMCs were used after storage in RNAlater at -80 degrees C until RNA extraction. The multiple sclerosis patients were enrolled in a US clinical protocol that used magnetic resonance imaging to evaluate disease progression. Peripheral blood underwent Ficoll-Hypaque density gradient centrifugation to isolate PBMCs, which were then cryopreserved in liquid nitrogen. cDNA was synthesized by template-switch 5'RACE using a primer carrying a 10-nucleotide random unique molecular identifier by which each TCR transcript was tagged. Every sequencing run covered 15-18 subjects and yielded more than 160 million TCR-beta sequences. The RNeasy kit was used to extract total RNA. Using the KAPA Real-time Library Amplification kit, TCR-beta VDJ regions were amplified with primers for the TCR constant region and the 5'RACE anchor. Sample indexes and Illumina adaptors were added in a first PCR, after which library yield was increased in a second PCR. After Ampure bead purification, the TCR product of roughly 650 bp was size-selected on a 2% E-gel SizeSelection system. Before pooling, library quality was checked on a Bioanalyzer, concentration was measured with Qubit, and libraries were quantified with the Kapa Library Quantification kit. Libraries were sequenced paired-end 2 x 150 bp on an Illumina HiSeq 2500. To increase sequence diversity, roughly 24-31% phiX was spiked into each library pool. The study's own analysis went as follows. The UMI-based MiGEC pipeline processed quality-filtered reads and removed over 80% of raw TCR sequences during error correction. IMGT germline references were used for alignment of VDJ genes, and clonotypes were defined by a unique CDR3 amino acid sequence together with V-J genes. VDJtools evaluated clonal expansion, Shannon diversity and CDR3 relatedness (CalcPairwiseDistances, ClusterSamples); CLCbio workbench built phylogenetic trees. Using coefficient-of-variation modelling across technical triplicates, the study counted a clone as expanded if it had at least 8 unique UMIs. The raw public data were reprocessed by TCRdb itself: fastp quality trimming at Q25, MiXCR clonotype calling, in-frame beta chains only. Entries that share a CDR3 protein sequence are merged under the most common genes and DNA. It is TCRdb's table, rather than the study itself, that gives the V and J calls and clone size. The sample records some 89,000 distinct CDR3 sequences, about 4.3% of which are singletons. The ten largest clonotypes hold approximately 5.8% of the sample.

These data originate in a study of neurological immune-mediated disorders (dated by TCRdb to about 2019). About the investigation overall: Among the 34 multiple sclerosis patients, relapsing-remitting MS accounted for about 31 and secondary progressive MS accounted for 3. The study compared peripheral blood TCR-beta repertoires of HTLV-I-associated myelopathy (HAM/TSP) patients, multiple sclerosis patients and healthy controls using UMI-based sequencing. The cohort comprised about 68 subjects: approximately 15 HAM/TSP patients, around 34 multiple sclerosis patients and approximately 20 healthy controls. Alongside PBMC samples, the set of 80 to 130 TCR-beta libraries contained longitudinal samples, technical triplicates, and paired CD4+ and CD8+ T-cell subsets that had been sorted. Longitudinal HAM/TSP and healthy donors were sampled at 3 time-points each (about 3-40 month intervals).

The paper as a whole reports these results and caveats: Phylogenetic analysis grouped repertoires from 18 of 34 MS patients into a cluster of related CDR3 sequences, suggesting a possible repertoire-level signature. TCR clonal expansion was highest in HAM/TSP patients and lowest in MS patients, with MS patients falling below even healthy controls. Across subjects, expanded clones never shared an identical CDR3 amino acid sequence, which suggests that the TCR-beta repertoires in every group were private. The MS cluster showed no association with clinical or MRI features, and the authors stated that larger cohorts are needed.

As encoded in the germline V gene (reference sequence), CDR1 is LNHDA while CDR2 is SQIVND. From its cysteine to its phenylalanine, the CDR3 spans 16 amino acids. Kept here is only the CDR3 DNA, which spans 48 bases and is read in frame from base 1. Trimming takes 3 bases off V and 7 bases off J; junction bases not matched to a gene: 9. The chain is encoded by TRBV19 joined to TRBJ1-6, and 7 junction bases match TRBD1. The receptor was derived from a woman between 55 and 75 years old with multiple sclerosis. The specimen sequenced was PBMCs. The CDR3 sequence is CASSIKQGTQNSPLHF. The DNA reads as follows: TGTGCCAGTAGTATTAAACAGGGGACGCAAAATTCACCCCTCCACTTT.